These 21 T cell receptor beta chains were all obtained from the same sample, sequenced in a study of early T cells in non-severe SARS-CoV-2 infection. One entry per CDR3 protein results from TCRdb running MiXCR on the 5' RACE reads. The sample lists 65,000 to 70,000 distinct CDR3 sequences, about 11% occurring once. Sequenced material: whole blood. The receptors originated from an adult who was a healthcare worker with PCR-confirmed SARS-CoV-2 infection or an uninfected control (not recorded which).

This chain uses TRBV7-9 with TRBJ2-1; TRBD2 matches 11 bases. The J segment lost 8 bases and the V segment lost 5 bases, leaving 8 bases of the junction unmatched. The CDR3 is 15 amino acids. Per germline, CDR1 SEHNR and CDR2 FQNEAQ (reference sequence). The CDR3 DNA reads TGTGCCAGCAGCCTCACTAGCGGGAGCATCCATGAGCAGTTCTTC. Protein sequence: CASSLTSGSIHEQFF.

Regarding this clonotype: This may come from a read error, since a much larger clone is one base off. The rearrangement uses TRBV3-1 and TRBJ2-7; weak D call: TRBD2 (5 bases). From germline, CDR1 is LGHDT and CDR2 YNNKEL (reference sequence). The CDR3 is 13 residues long. CDR3: CASSHSVPYGQYF. The CDR3 nucleotides are TGTGCCAGCAGCCATAGCGTCCCCTACGGGCAGTACTTC.

The V and J genes are TRBV7-9 and TRBJ2-2; D not resolved. The CDR3 totals 14 residues. V lost 8 bases and J 5 bases, leaving 15 bases between the germline ends. Germline V gene data show CDR1 as SEHNR and CDR2 as FQNEAQ (reference sequence). The chain's CDR3 is CASQLKGSTGELFF. As DNA, the CDR3 is TGTGCCAGCCAGCTTAAGGGCTCGACCGGGGAGCTGTTTTTT. Complete variable domain (other parts from reference TRBV7-9 and TRBJ2-2): DTGVSQNPRHKITKRGQNVTFRCDPISEHNRLYWYRQTLGQGPEFLTYFQNEAQLEKSRLLSDRFSAERPKGSFSTLEIQRTEQGDSAMYLCASQLKGSTGELFFGEGSRLTVL.

This clonotype was recorded at least ten times. The rearrangement joins TRBV7-7 to TRBJ1-1, with 12 bases identical to TRBD1. Germline CDR1 is SSHAT and CDR2 is FNYEAQ (reference sequence). The J segment lost 6 bases and the V segment lost 4 bases, leaving 18 bases of the junction unmatched. This CDR3 has 19 residues. The CDR3 reads CASSSRTGTGGLLSSEAFF. DNA of the CDR3: TGTGCCAGCAGCTCCCGGACCGGGACAGGGGGCTTGCTGTCTTCTGAAGCTTTCTTT.

In this sample, this clonotype turned up a few times. CDR3 protein: CASSLRGTPYGGYTF. The CDR3 DNA is TGTGCCAGCAGTTTACGGGGAACCCCCTATGGTGGCTACACCTTC. The V and J genes are TRBV28 and TRBJ1-2, with unresolved D. The germline V gene encodes CDR1 MDHEN and CDR2 SYDVKM. This CDR3 has 15 residues. V lost 2 bases to trimming and J lost 7 bases, with 17 bases between them.

The CDR3 nucleotides read TGTGCCAGCAGACCCCTAAATCCCTTGCAGGGGAACACTGAAGCTTTCTTT. This translates into CASRPLNPLQGNTEAFF. The J gene is TRBJ1-1, the V gene TRBV7-2, with D possibly TRBD1 on 5 matching bases. Trimming stripped 6 bases from V and 1 base from J, with 21 bases between. Germline V lookup: CDR1 SGHTA, CDR2 FQGNSA. The CDR3 has 17 residues.

Ten or more counts support this clonotype. This rearrangement joins TRBV30 to TRBJ2-7, with D maybe TRBD1 (6 bases). Trimming shortened V by 5 bases and J by 1 base, and 15 bases separated the two germline ends. CDR3 length: 14 amino acids. Germline V gene lookup returns CDR1 GTSNPN and CDR2 SVGIG (reference sequence). In DNA form, the CDR3 reads TGTGCCTGGGGAACAGGGATCACTTCCTACGAGCAGTACTTC. Amino acids: CAWGTGITSYEQYF.

The table lists this clonotype with many counts. The chain uses TRBV11-2 and TRBJ1-1; D may be TRBD1 (6 bases). CDR1 SGHAT and CDR2 FQNNGV come from the germline V gene. CDR3 length equals 14 residues. The germline V and J ends were trimmed by 1 base and 12 bases, with 18 bases remaining between them. The CDR3 DNA is TGTGCCAGCAGCTTAGGAGGGACAAAGCTCGGAACTTTCTTT. Translating it yields CASSLGGTKLGTFF.

This clonotype was detected only a few times. The chain uses TRBV7-2 and TRBJ1-1; no definite D call. The V end was cut by 5 bases, the J end by 8 bases, with 15 bases between. The CDR3 totals 13 residues. Germline V gene sequence: CDR1 SGHTA, CDR2 FQGNSA. CDR3: CASSPYSTPEAFF. The CDR3, as DNA: TGTGCCAGCAGCCCTTACTCTACCCCGGAAGCTTTCTTT. The entire variable domain, with the rest obtained from reference TRBV7-2 and TRBJ1-1, is as follows: GAGVSQSPSNKVTEKGKDVELRCDPISGHTALYWYRQSLGQGLEFLIYFQGNSAPDKSGLPSDRFSAERTGGSVSTLTIQRTQQEDSAVYLCASSPYSTPEAFFGQGTRLTVV.

This clonotype was counted between two and nine times. The chain is built from TRBV12-3 or TRBV12-4 and TRBJ2-3, with TRBD2 matching over 9 bases. V lost 6 bases and J lost 4; bases outside the gene matches: 11. CDR3 length: 16 residues. CDR3 nucleotide sequence: TGTGCCAGCAGCCCCCCTGGCGGGAGGGCCGCAGATACGCAGTATTTT. This gives the protein CASSPPGGRAADTQYF.

The chain couples TRBV28 to TRBJ1-3; a possible D gene is TRBD1 (5 bases). This CDR3 contains 14 residues. Trimming left V 4 bases short and J 2 bases short, with 9 bases between. From germline, CDR1 is MDHEN and CDR2 SYDVKM. The CDR3 DNA follows: TGTGCCAGCAGTTGGGGGATCGCTGGAAACACCATATATTTT. It yields the protein CASSWGIAGNTIYF.

This clonotype was counted ten times or more. The chain links TRBV20-1 to TRBJ2-7; the D call may be TRBD1 or TRBD2 (6 bases each). V dropped 1 base and J dropped 6 bases, with 10 bases sitting between them. Germline V gene data show CDR1 as DFQATT and CDR2 as SNEGSKA (reference sequence). The CDR3 extends over 12 amino acids. In nucleotides, the CDR3 is TGCAGTGCTAGAGGGGGGGACACCGAGCAGTACTTC. Its translation is CSARGGDTEQYF.

In nucleotides, the CDR3 is TGCAGTGCTAGACAGATGAACACTGAAGCTTTCTTT. Translation: CSARQMNTEAFF. This chain joins TRBV20-1 and TRBJ1-1; unclear D gene. The CDR3 sequence is 12 residues long. CDR1 is DFQATT and CDR2 is SNEGSKA in the germline V gene (reference sequence). V lost 2 bases to trimming and J lost 0 bases, with 4 bases between them.

The V call is TRBV6-2 or TRBV6-3, the J call TRBJ1-1, with D perhaps TRBD1 (6 bases). CDR1 is MNHEY and CDR2 is SVGEGT in the germline V gene. This CDR3 is 14 amino acids long. Trimming stripped 7 bases from V and 5 bases from J, with 17 bases between. CDR3 sequence (DNA): TGTGCCAGCACGCCACAGGGAGGGAGGACTGAAGCTTTCTTT. Translation gives CASTPQGGRTEAFF.

This clonotype was recorded a few times. This chain joins TRBV4-1 and TRBJ1-2; maybe TRBD1 (6 bases). Germline lookup yields CDR1 MGHRA and CDR2 YSYEKL. Trimming took 2 bases from V and 5 from J, leaving 12 bases between them. This CDR3 is built from 14 residues. The CDR3 DNA follows: TGCGCCAGCAGCCAACGGACAGTTTCGTATGGCTACACCTTC. Translating gives CASSQRTVSYGYTF.

In this sample, this clonotype turned up once. In DNA, the CDR3 is TGCGCCAGCAGCCATGAATTAGCGGAGATTACCGGGGAGCTGTTTTTT. It specifies CASSHELAEITGELFF. This chain uses TRBV4-3 with TRBJ2-2; weak D call: TRBD2 (6 bases). Trimming removed 3 bases at V and 5 bases at J, with 16 bases between. CDR1 is LGHNA and CDR2 is YSLEER in the germline V gene. The CDR3 is 16 amino acids.

The rearrangement joins TRBV5-1 to TRBJ2-5, with TRBD2 matching over 9 bases. V was clipped by 4 bases and J by 4 bases; unmatched bases: 5. Germline V gene sequence: CDR1 SGHRS, CDR2 YFSETQ. This CDR3 has 14 residues. CDR3 in DNA: TGCGCCAGCAGCGCAGCGGGAGGCCCAGAGACCCAGTACTTC. Protein product: CASSAAGGPETQYF.

This clonotype appeared many times. This rearrangement joins TRBV20-1 to TRBJ1-1; tentatively, D is TRBD1 (5 bases). The length of the CDR3 is 13 residues. CDR1 DFQATT and CDR2 SNEGSKA come from the germline V gene (reference sequence). Trimming took off 3 bases at V and 1 base at J, with 9 bases between the two ends. CDR3 residues: CSARGTGNTEAFF. The DNA for the CDR3 is TGCAGTGCTAGGGGGACGGGGAACACTGAAGCTTTCTTT.

This clonotype has a count of ten or more. The chain carries TRBV5-4 and TRBJ1-2, with D possibly matching TRBD1 (5 bases). This CDR3 is built from 16 residues. The ends were cut back, 3 bases at V and 6 bases at J, with 21 bases in the middle. Germline V CDR1 and CDR2: SGHNT, YYREEE (reference sequence). CDR3 coding DNA: TGTGCCAGCAGCTCGCGTACCCGGGACGGGCAGAATGGCTACACCTTC. Its protein is CASSSRTRDGQNGYTF.

This clonotype was counted at least ten times. The CDR3 region is CASSPGGTGEQYF. For the CDR3, the DNA is TGTGCCAGCAGCCCCGGGGGGACGGGAGAGCAGTACTTC. This chain joins TRBV27 and TRBJ2-7; TRBD2 matches at 7 bases. This CDR3 contains 13 residues. With 6 bases clipped from V and 7 bases from J, the junction kept 9 bases outside the gene matches. Germline values: CDR1 MNHEY, CDR2 SMNVEV (reference sequence).

This clonotype has just a few counts. The rearrangement joins TRBV6-5 to TRBJ2-7; possibly TRBD2 for D (6 bases). CDR1 MNHEY and CDR2 SVGAGI come from the germline V gene. This CDR3 region has 15 residues. Trimming took off 0 bases at V and 1 base at J, with 10 bases between the two ends. The CDR3 DNA sequence: TGTGCCAGCAGTTACTCGGGGGGTGGTTCCTACGAGCAGTACTTC. Amino acid sequence: CASSYSGGGSYEQYF.